This T cell receptor (beta chain) came from a study of blood T cell repertoires in COVID-19. Study summary: T cells, B-cell-depleted T cells, or PBMCs supplied cDNA or gDNA.

In germline, CDR1 is MNHEY, CDR2 SMNVEV (reference sequence). Trimming took off 4 bases at V and 6 bases at J, with 9 bases between the two ends. This CDR3 comprises 13 residues. Patients of the Seattle cohort, enrolled during active infection, were followed longitudinally. Authors' methods: Amplifying reference gene primers gave estimates of nucleated cell counts. Profiling relied on immunoSEQ multiplex PCR, and the TCRdb table lists in-frame clones only, not all of them. Clonal size and the V and J genes are those of that table, whereas D and trimming came from the DNA. The data hold some 300,000 clones, with 85% to 90% observed a single time.

V and J are TRBV27 and TRBJ2-2; maybe TRBD1 (6 bases). Input material: peripheral blood. The receptor's source is a woman in her 40s with COVID-19, enrolled during active disease. The CDR3 loop reads CASSWGQAGELFF. CDR3 nucleotides: TGTGCCAGCAGTTGGGGACAAGCCGGGGAGCTGTTTTTT.